The 18 T cell receptor beta chains below were found in one sample sequenced in a study of shared clonotypes between healthy human individuals. Clones were sequenced by immunoSEQ multiplex PCR, and TCRdb holds only the in-frame ones, with some missing. The sample has some 1 million clones; about 80% are singletons. Material for sequencing was memory CD4+ T cells sorted from blood. Subset denoted: CD45RA-negative fraction. The receptor source for this set is a young man in good health.

V usage is TRBV28 and J usage is TRBJ1-4; TRBD1 is a possible D gene (5 bases). Trimming took 6 bases from V and 10 from J, leaving 18 bases between them. The CDR3 runs 14 residues. Germline assignment: CDR1 MDHEN and CDR2 SYDVKM. The CDR3 region is CASRETAPGTKLFF. The CDR3 nucleotides are TGTGCCAGCAGGGAGACAGCCCCGGGGACAAAACTGTTTTTT.

The V gene is TRBV30, the J gene TRBJ1-6; 7 nucleotides line up with TRBD1. Germline CDR1 and CDR2: GTSNPN and SVGIG (reference sequence). Germline trimming cut 4 bases from V and 7 bases from J; bases unmatched to any gene: 7. The CDR3 contains 14 residues. The CDR3 here is CAWNVDRRNSPLHF. As DNA, the CDR3 is TGTGCCTGGAACGTGGACAGGAGAAATTCACCCCTCCACTTT.

The rearrangement joins TRBV18 to TRBJ1-1; the D gene is possibly TRBD1 (5 bases). This CDR3 comprises 15 residues. V lost 0 bases to trimming and J lost 0 bases, with 8 bases between them. Per the germline V gene, CDR1 is KGHSH and CDR2 is LQKENI. In DNA, the CDR3 is TGTGCCAGCTCACCACCAGACAGAGTGAACACTGAAGCTTTCTTT. This gives the protein CASSPPDRVNTEAFF.

This clone was detected ten times or more. The J gene is TRBJ2-7, the V gene TRBV7-9; TRBD2 matches 9 bases. This CDR3 has 15 amino acids. The V gene end was trimmed by 1 base and the J gene end by 4 bases; junction bases not matched to a gene: 5. From germline, CDR1 is SEHNR and CDR2 FQNEAQ (reference sequence). This CDR3 is CASSLGASGKYEQYF. CDR3 in DNA: TGTGCCAGCAGCTTAGGAGCTAGCGGGAAATACGAGCAGTACTTC.

Notes on this clone: Other nucleotide sequences from this sample produce the same CDR3. The rearrangement joins TRBV9 to TRBJ2-6; 7 nucleotides agree with TRBD1. V was pared by 0 bases and J by 0 bases, with 3 bases of the junction left unmatched. The CDR3 loop spans 17 amino acids. CDR1 is SGDLS and CDR2 is YYNGEE in the germline V gene. The CDR3 DNA follows: TGTGCCAGCAGCGTAGGGGCAGGGGGCTCTGGGGCCAACGTCCTGACTTTC. It yields the protein CASSVGAGGSGANVLTF.

This clone showed up just a few times. The J gene is TRBJ1-1, the V gene TRBV29-1; D unresolved. The germline CDR1 and CDR2 sequences are SQVTM and ANQGSEA. The CDR3 contains 13 residues. V was clipped by 7 bases and J by 0 bases, with 12 bases between them. The CDR3 DNA is TGCAGCGCACAGAGGAATTTGAACACTGAAGCTTTCTTT. This encodes CSAQRNLNTEAFF.

The J gene is TRBJ2-2, the V gene TRBV4-2; 8 bases line up with TRBD2. CDR3 size: 19 residues. V lost 2 bases, J lost 5 bases, and 16 bases stayed unmatched. In germline, CDR1 is LGHNA, CDR2 YNFKEQ. CDR3 nucleotides: TGTGCCAGCAGCCAAACTAAAACGGGGGGGGTAGGTGTAACCGGGGAGCTGTTTTTT. Its translation: CASSQTKTGGVGVTGELFF.

The chain is built from TRBV18 and TRBJ2-3; D is undetermined. Germline V gene data show CDR1 as KGHSH and CDR2 as LQKENI. CDR3 length: 13 residues. Trimming stripped 6 bases from V and 4 bases from J, with 11 bases between. The CDR3 DNA is TGTGCCAGCTCTCAGGATTTAGCAGATACGCAGTATTTT. Amino acid sequence: CASSQDLADTQYF.

This sequence joins TRBV13 and TRBJ2-1, with 9 bases fitting TRBD2. V trimming: 6 bases; J trimming: 3 bases; junction bases outside the gene matches: 6. The CDR3 is 15 residues long. Germline values: CDR1 PRHDT, CDR2 FYEKMQ (reference sequence). In nucleotides, the CDR3 is TGTGCCAGCAGTTTCCCAGCGGGAGGCTACAATGAGCAGTTCTTC. Its protein product is CASSFPAGGYNEQFF.

The J gene is TRBJ2-1, the V gene TRBV2; no definite D call. The CDR3 totals 13 residues. Germline V lookup: CDR1 SNHLY, CDR2 FYNNEI. V was trimmed by 1 base and J by 5 bases, leaving 6 bases between them. CDR3 sequence (DNA): TGTGCCAGCAGTGAAGACAGTAACAATGAGCAGTTCTTC. Protein: CASSEDSNNEQFF.

This chain links TRBV19 with TRBJ1-3; no definite D call. The CDR3 is made up of 14 amino acids. Germline-derived CDR1 and CDR2 are LNHDA and SQIVND (reference sequence). V shed 3 bases and J shed 8 bases, with 14 bases lying between them. The CDR3 loop reads CASSISDFPDTIYF. CDR3 bases: TGTGCCAGTAGTATCTCAGACTTTCCGGACACCATATATTTT.

This chain uses TRBV10-2 with TRBJ1-2; TRBD1 agrees at 11 bases. The CDR3 is made up of 14 amino acids. Germline lookup yields CDR1 WSHSY and CDR2 SAAADI. Losses at the gene ends were 3 bases for V and 8 bases for J; bases not matched to a gene: 5. CDR3 sequence: CASSDGQGAGGYTF. The CDR3 nucleotides are TGCGCCAGCAGTGACGGACAGGGGGCAGGGGGCTACACCTTC.

This clone was recorded only once. J is TRBJ1-5 and V is TRBV6-6; possible D gene TRBD1, 5 bases. The CDR3 extends over 14 amino acids. Trimming removed 6 bases from V and 4 bases from J, with 13 bases in between. Germline V gene data show CDR1 as MNHNY and CDR2 as SVGAGI (reference sequence). In DNA, the CDR3 is TGTGCCAGCAGGGAACAGGCGATAAATCAGCCCCAGCATTTT. Protein sequence: CASREQAINQPQHF.

V and J are TRBV5-1 and TRBJ1-2; 10 bases match TRBD1. Germline V gene sequence: CDR1 SGHRS, CDR2 YFSETQ. This CDR3 spans 15 amino acids. Trimming removed 0 bases from V and 6 bases from J; junction bases left unmatched: 5. CDR3 sequence: CASSLAPTGGNGYTF. Written as DNA, the CDR3 is TGCGCCAGCAGCTTGGCCCCGACAGGGGGCAATGGCTACACCTTC.

As to this clone: Different DNA sequences within this sample yield the same CDR3. The chain links TRBV5-4 to TRBJ2-2; tentative D call: TRBD1 (6 bases). From germline, CDR1 is SGHNT and CDR2 YYREEE (reference sequence). This CDR3 region has 15 residues. With 2 bases removed from V and 1 base from J, the gap between germline ends came to 9 bases. The CDR3: CASSLQQGNTGELFF. In DNA form, the CDR3 reads TGTGCCAGCAGCTTACAACAGGGGAACACCGGGGAGCTGTTTTTT. Based on the CDR3 plus reference TRBV5-4 and TRBJ2-2, the full variable domain is ETGVTQSPTHLIKTRGQQVTLRCSSQSGHNTVSWYQQALGQGPQFIFQYYREEENGRGNFPPRFSGLQFPNYSSELNVNALELDDSALYLCASSLQQGNTGELFFGEGSRLTVL.

The V and J genes are TRBV5-1 and TRBJ1-1; TRBD1 agrees at 7 bases. This CDR3 spans 14 amino acids. From germline, CDR1 is SGHRS and CDR2 YFSETQ. Germline trimming cut 2 bases from V and 5 bases from J; bases unmatched to any gene: 6. The CDR3 protein is CASSFRDRGTEAFF. CDR3 DNA sequence: TGCGCCAGCAGCTTCCGGGACAGAGGGACTGAAGCTTTCTTT.

This clone came up once. This CDR3 reads CASSSGGRSKTYNEQFF. CDR3 sequence (DNA): TGTGCCAGCAGCTCGGGGGGGCGGAGCAAAACCTACAATGAGCAGTTCTTC. The chain uses TRBV9 and TRBJ2-1; 8 nucleotides match TRBD2. The CDR3 is made up of 17 amino acids. The V segment lost 4 bases and the J segment 2 bases; nucleotides outside the gene matches: 11. Germline CDR1 is SGDLS and CDR2 is YYNGEE. The variable domain in full, completed from reference TRBV9 and TRBJ2-1, reads DSGVTQTPKHLITATGQRVTLRCSPRSGDLSVYWYQQSLDQGLQFLIQYYNGEERAKGNILERFSAQQFPDLHSELNLSSLELGDSALYFCASSSGGRSKTYNEQFFGPGTRLTVL.

This chain uses TRBV5-1 with TRBJ2-2, with D maybe TRBD1 (6 bases). V gave up 4 bases and J gave up 4 bases, with 14 bases separating them. Germline CDR1 and CDR2: SGHRS and YFSETQ. CDR3 size: 15 residues. The CDR3 DNA is TGCGCCAGCAGCCCACAGGGCGAGGGCACCGGGGAGCTGTTTTTT. It is translated as CASSPQGEGTGELFF.